These 9 T cell receptor beta chains came from one sample sequenced in a study of blood T cell repertoires in COVID-19. Only in-frame clones appear in the TCRdb table, and some are missing; sequencing was by immunoSEQ multiplex PCR. The sample includes 390,000 or so clones, roughly 80% of them seen just once. The sample consisted of PBMCs or T cells enriched from blood (not recorded which). The receptors stem from a woman in her forties or fifties who had recovered from COVID-19.

The gene calls are TRBV6-5 and TRBJ1-4; D remains ambiguous. This CDR3 region has 14 residues. V gave up 0 bases and J gave up 8 bases, with 10 bases separating them. The germline V gene has CDR1 MNHEY and CDR2 SVGAGI. The CDR3: CASSYSGLREKLFF. As DNA, the CDR3 is TGTGCCAGCAGTTACTCGGGCCTGAGAGAAAAACTGTTTTTT.

The chain combines TRBV27 with TRBJ2-7; a possible D gene is TRBD1 (6 bases). Germline CDR1 MNHEY, CDR2 SMNVEV (reference sequence). V was pared by 6 bases and J by 6 bases, with 18 bases between. The CDR3 is 14 amino acids. CDR3 region: CASSQLTLGGEQYF. The CDR3 DNA follows: TGTGCCAGCAGCCAGTTGACCTTAGGGGGCGAGCAGTACTTC.

The V and J genes are TRBV30 and TRBJ2-3; D is unresolved. The germline CDR1 and CDR2 sequences are GTSNPN and SVGIG (reference sequence). Trimming stripped 2 bases from V and 6 bases from J, with 6 bases between. This CDR3 is built from 11 residues. The CDR3 nucleotides read TGTGCCTGGAGTATTTCGGATACGCAGTATTTT. It codes for CAWSISDTQYF.

The rearrangement uses TRBV19 and TRBJ2-2; 8 nucleotides line up with TRBD2. Germline assignment: CDR1 LNHDA and CDR2 SQIVND (reference sequence). V shed 10 bases, J shed 8 bases, and the junction held 9 bases outside the gene matches. This CDR3 has 13 residues. The CDR3 DNA follows: TGTGCCACGAGGACTAGCAATGTGGGGGAGCTGTTTTTT. As protein: CATRTSNVGELFF.

The chain combines TRBV9 with TRBJ1-2, with D tentatively TRBD1 (5 bases). The CDR3 is made up of 14 amino acids. CDR1 SGDLS and CDR2 YYNGEE come from the germline V gene. V was cut by 0 bases and J by 4 bases, with 10 bases left in between. The CDR3 loop reads CASSVGQSSYGYTF. CDR3 nucleotides: TGTGCCAGCAGCGTAGGACAGTCCAGCTATGGCTACACCTTC. The whole variable domain, remainder taken from reference TRBV9 and TRBJ1-2, is DSGVTQTPKHLITATGQRVTLRCSPRSGDLSVYWYQQSLDQGLQFLIQYYNGEERAKGNILERFSAQQFPDLHSELNLSSLELGDSALYFCASSVGQSSYGYTFGSGTRLTVV.

The CDR3 bases are TGCGCCAGCAGCCCGGGACTAGCGGGCGGCCAGGGTACGCAGTATTTT. Translating gives CASSPGLAGGQGTQYF. This sequence joins TRBV5-1 and TRBJ2-3, with 12 bases fitting TRBD2. Losses at the gene ends were 4 bases for V and 8 bases for J; bases not matched to a gene: 11. Per the germline V gene, CDR1 is SGHRS and CDR2 is YFSETQ. There are 16 residues in the CDR3.

This clone was observed a single time. The V and J genes are TRBV9 and TRBJ2-2; TRBD2 might be the D (5 bases). CDR1 is SGDLS, CDR2 YYNGEE, per germline. V shed 3 bases and J shed 7 bases, with 16 bases lying between them. The CDR3 consists of 15 residues. The CDR3 protein is CASSAQLVTLGELFF. The DNA for the CDR3 is TGTGCCAGCAGCGCCCAACTAGTTACGCTCGGGGAGCTGTTTTTT.

The DNA for the CDR3 is TGTGCGTTCGGGGTAAGCACAGATACGCAGTATTTT. It specifies CAFGVSTDTQYF. The gene calls are TRBV30 and TRBJ2-3; perhaps TRBD2 as D (5 bases). CDR1 is GTSNPN, CDR2 SVGIG, per germline (reference sequence). CDR3 length: 12 amino acids.

The chain links TRBV7-8 to TRBJ2-7; 10 bases line up with TRBD1. The CDR3 has 17 amino acids. V lost 0 bases and J lost 1; bases outside the gene matches: 6. Germline V gene lookup returns CDR1 SGHVS and CDR2 FQNEAQ. The CDR3 here is CASSLALGTGDSYEQYF. CDR3 DNA: TGTGCCAGCAGCTTAGCTCTCGGGACAGGGGATTCCTACGAGCAGTACTTC.